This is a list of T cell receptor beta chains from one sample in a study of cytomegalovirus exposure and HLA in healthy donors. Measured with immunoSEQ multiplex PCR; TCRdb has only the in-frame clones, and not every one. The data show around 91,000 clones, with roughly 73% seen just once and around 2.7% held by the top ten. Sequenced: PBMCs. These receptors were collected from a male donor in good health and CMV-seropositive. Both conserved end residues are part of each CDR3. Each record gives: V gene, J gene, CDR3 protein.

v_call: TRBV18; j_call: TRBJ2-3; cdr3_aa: CASSPPLAGADTQYF
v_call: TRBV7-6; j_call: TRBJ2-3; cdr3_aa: CASSKDRGDTQYF
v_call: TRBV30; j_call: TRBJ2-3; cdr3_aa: CAWTGQGTDTQYF
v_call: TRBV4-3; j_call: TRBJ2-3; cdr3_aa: CASSQGLSGSIVTDTQYF
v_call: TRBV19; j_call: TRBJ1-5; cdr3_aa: CASSISSRAQPQHF
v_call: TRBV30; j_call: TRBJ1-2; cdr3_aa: CAWSVPHLQGTSYGYTF
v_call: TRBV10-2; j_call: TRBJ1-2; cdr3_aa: CASRAGHPDGYTF
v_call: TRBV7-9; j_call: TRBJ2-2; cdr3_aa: CTWKGRGTGELFF
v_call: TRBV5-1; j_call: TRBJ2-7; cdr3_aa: CASSTLEVVSTYEQYF
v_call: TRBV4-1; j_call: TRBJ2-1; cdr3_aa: CASSQGSSGHNEQFF
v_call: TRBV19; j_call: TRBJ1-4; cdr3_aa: CASSRGQPTTNEKLFF
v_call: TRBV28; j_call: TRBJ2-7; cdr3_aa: CASSLIVGGWEQYF
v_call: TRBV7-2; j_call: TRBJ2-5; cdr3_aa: CASSFLAGGGKTQYF
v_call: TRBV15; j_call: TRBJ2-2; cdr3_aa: CATSRESSANTGELFF
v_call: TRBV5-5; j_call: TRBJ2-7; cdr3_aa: CASSKTGGRYEQYF
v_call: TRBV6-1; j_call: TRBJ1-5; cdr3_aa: CASSESGWGNQPQHF
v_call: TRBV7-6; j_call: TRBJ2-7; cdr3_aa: CASSSGGGYEQYF
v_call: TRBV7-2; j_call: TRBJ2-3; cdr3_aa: CASSPNYLPSSTDTQYF
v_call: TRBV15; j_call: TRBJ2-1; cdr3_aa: CATSRDRRAGVPYNEQFF
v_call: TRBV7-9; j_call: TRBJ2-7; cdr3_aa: CASSLSMDSGGYEQYF
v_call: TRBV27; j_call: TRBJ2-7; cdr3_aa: CASSSPGTGSYEQYF
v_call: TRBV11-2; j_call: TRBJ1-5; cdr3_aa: CASSLVSRYRNQPQHF
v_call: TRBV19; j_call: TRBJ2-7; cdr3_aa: CASSMSPLYEQYF
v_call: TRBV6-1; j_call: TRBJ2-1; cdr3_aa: CASSYLVNEQFF
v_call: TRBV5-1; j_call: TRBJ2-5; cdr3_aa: CATGTGALETQYF
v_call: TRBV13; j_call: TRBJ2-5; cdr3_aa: CASSSRDRGRGETQYF
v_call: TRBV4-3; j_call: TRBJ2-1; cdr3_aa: CASSQDPWGSGRIDEQFF
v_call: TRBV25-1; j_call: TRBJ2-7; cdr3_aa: CASSERTSSYEQYF
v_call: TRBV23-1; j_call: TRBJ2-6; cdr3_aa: CASNLRQGANVLTF